This T cell receptor beta chain was sequenced during a study of cytomegalovirus exposure and HLA in healthy donors. 60 Vbeta and 13 Jbeta primers were used in PCR. Sequenced by immunoSEQ multiplex PCR; TCRdb stores in-frame clones only, minus some. The sample gives about 200,000 clones, roughly 80% of which show up once; about 1.8% is in the top ten. CDR1 is MNHNY and CDR2 is SVGAGI in the germline V gene (reference sequence). The CDR3 contains 13 residues. Trimming shortened V by 4 bases and J by 2 bases, and 6 bases separated the two germline ends. The sequenced material came from PBMCs. The sequence came from a woman aged 18-30 years in good health and CMV-seronegative. The rearrangement joins TRBV6-6 to TRBJ1-5; D unresolved. CDR3 region: CASSSRGNQPQHF. The CDR3 coding sequence is TGTGCCAGCAGTTCGCGAGGCAATCAGCCCCAGCATTTT.